These 10 T cell receptor beta chains were all obtained from the same sample, sequenced in a study of vaccination and CD4 T cells after COVID-19. The treatment was: roughly ten-day PBMC culture with coronavirus spike peptide pools or control peptides (ViraFEST assay). Cultured CD4+ T cell DNA was sequenced using the Oncomine TCR Beta short-read assay. TCRdb re-derived calls from the PCR reads in MiXCR, one entry per CDR3 protein. This repertoire shows about 6,400 distinct CDR3 sequences, roughly 50% found once; its top ten account for approximately 22%. These TCRs are of unknown antigen specificity. The sample taken for sequencing was CD4+ T cells from blood, cultured in vitro. These receptors were obtained from a human donor who had recovered from COVID-19.

This clonotype showed up just a few times. This chain uses TRBV6-1 with TRBJ2-3, with a tentative D call TRBD1 (6 bases). CDR3 length equals 13 residues. Germline CDR1 is MNHNS and CDR2 is SASEGT. With 10 bases removed from V and 2 bases from J, the gap between germline ends came to 13 bases. The CDR3 DNA follows: TGTGCCACCACTAGGGGGAACACAGATACGCAGTATTTT. It translates to CATTRGNTDTQYF.

The table lists this clonotype with a count of one. The rearrangement links TRBV2 to TRBJ2-3; the D gene is possibly TRBD2 (6 bases). The CDR3 consists of 16 residues. CDR1 and CDR2 from the germline V gene are SNHLY and FYNNEI. V dropped 7 bases and J dropped 0 bases, with 17 bases sitting between them. The CDR3 sequence is CASNPAGLPSTDTQYF. CDR3 DNA: TGTGCCAGCAACCCCGCGGGGCTACCTAGCACAGATACGCAGTATTTT.

The chain employs TRBV19 and TRBJ1-5; 8 bases map to TRBD1. CDR1 and CDR2 from the germline V gene are LNHDA and SQIVND (reference sequence). The CDR3 totals 15 residues. Trimming removed 6 bases from V and 6 bases from J; junction bases left unmatched: 10. The CDR3 nucleotides are TGTGCCAGTAGGGACCGGACAGGGTTCGGTCAGCCCCAGCATTTT. Residues: CASRDRTGFGQPQHF.

In this sample, this clonotype turned up a few times. The chain has TRBV20-1 and TRBJ2-3; weak D call: TRBD1 (6 bases). This CDR3 has 15 amino acids. Germline V gene sequence: CDR1 DFQATT, CDR2 SNEGSKA (reference sequence). The V gene lost 6 bases and the J gene lost 5 bases, with 21 bases spanning the gap. The CDR3 spells CSARRTGNRRDTQYF. CDR3 nucleotides: TGCAGTGCACGAAGAACAGGGAATAGAAGAGATACGCAGTATTTT.

The J gene is TRBJ2-1, the V gene TRBV11-3; D unclear. V lost 0 bases, J lost 7 bases, and 16 bases lay in between. This CDR3 comprises 16 residues. CDR1 is SGHNT and CDR2 is YENEEA in the germline V gene. The CDR3 bases are TGTGCCAGCAGCTTAGATCCATTCACCCTCAATAATGAGCAGTTCTTC. The encoded protein is CASSLDPFTLNNEQFF.

This clonotype was observed a handful of times. This chain links TRBV6-1 with TRBJ1-1; D call uncertain. The CDR3 runs 15 residues. V lost 1 base, J lost 4 bases, and 13 bases lay in between. Germline CDR1 reads MNHNS; CDR2 reads SASEGT. CDR3 in amino acids: CASSEGNWGITEAFF. The DNA of the CDR3 is TGTGCCAGCAGTGAAGGGAACTGGGGTATCACTGAAGCTTTCTTT.

In its sample, this clonotype was seen a few times. The chain combines TRBV7-2 with TRBJ2-3; TRBD2 aligns across 9 bases. This CDR3 contains 16 residues. The ends lost 2 bases at V and 4 bases at J; junction bases unmatched: 7. Germline CDR1 is SGHTA and CDR2 is FQGNSA. DNA for the CDR3: TGTGCCAGCAGCTTACTGGGGACTAGCCTCCCAGATACGCAGTATTTT. It encodes CASSLLGTSLPDTQYF.

This chain joins TRBV7-9 and TRBJ2-3, with D perhaps TRBD1 (5 bases). The V gene lost 5 bases and the J gene lost 0 bases, with 9 bases spanning the gap. The CDR3 extends over 14 amino acids. Germline V gene data show CDR1 as SEHNR and CDR2 as FQNEAQ (reference sequence). The CDR3 spells CASSVDSSTDTQYF. In DNA form, the CDR3 reads TGTGCCAGCAGCGTCGACAGTAGCACAGATACGCAGTATTTT.

The chain links TRBV20-1 to TRBJ1-1; TRBD1 is a possible D gene (5 bases). Deletions cut 1 base from V and 1 base from J, with 19 bases between. Germline V CDR1 and CDR2: DFQATT, SNEGSKA (reference sequence). The CDR3 length is 17 residues. The DNA of the CDR3 is TGCAGTGCTAGAGCGGCACGGGGGGGTCCTCGGAACACTGAAGCTTTCTTT. It encodes CSARAARGGPRNTEAFF.

This chain uses TRBV20-1 with TRBJ1-2; TRBD1 might be the D (5 bases). The CDR3 spans 13 residues. Trimming stripped 3 bases from V and 6 bases from J, with 14 bases between. The V gene's germline CDR1 is DFQATT and CDR2 SNEGSKA (reference sequence). This chain's CDR3 is CSASYQGWNGYTF. The CDR3 nucleotides read TGCAGTGCTAGTTACCAGGGATGGAATGGCTACACCTTC.